This entry lists 31 T cell receptor beta chains sequenced from one sample in a study of control samples from healthy donors and cancer patients. TCRdb's copy holds only in-frame clones and misses some; the assay was immunoSEQ multiplex PCR. The profile shows approximately 93,000 clones, around nine tenths of them singletons. Sequencing input: PBMCs. The receptors stem from a woman between 45 and 60 years old with colorectal cancer.

The V and J genes are TRBV19 and TRBJ1-6; a weak D match, TRBD1 (6 bases). Per germline, CDR1 LNHDA and CDR2 SQIVND (reference sequence). This CDR3 has 14 residues. Between the trimmed V and J ends, which lost 2 bases and 6 bases, there was a span of 8 bases. CDR3 protein: CASSITGANSPLHF. The CDR3 nucleotides are TGTGCCAGTAGTATAACGGGGGCTAATTCACCCCTCCACTTT. The full variable domain, its missing parts supplied by reference TRBV19 and TRBJ1-6, is DGGITQSPKYLFRKEGQNVTLSCEQNLNHDAMYWYRQDPGQGLRLIYYSQIVNDFQKGDIAEGYSVSREKKESFPLTVTSAQKNPTAFYLCASSITGANSPLHFGNGTRLTVT.

This chain connects TRBV7-2 to TRBJ1-2, with D unclear. The CDR3 covers 15 residues. V gave up 1 base and J gave up 4 bases, with 13 bases separating them. The germline CDR1 and CDR2 sequences are SGHTA and FQGNSA. CDR3 sequence reads: CASSLGAATIYGYTF. DNA for the CDR3: TGTGCCAGCAGCTTAGGGGCCGCTACTATCTATGGCTACACCTTC.

The V and J genes are TRBV29-1 and TRBJ2-5, with D tentatively TRBD2 (6 bases). The CDR3 runs 15 residues. Germline-derived CDR1 and CDR2 are SQVTM and ANQGSEA. CDR3 protein: CGRTNLKGYQETQYF. The CDR3 region has the DNA TGCGGGAGGACAAATTTAAAGGGGTACCAAGAGACCCAGTACTTC.

This rearrangement joins TRBV7-2 to TRBJ1-6; D is undetermined. Germline V lookup: CDR1 SGHTA, CDR2 FQGNSA. This CDR3 spans 13 amino acids. V was pared by 5 bases and J by 3 bases, with 5 bases between. Here the CDR3 DNA reads TGTGCCAGCAGCACCCTCTATAATTCACCCCTCCACTTT. Protein: CASSTLYNSPLHF.

The V gene is TRBV4-1, the J gene TRBJ2-1, with 7 bases lining up with TRBD1. V lost 3 bases to trimming and J lost 7 bases; unmatched junction nucleotides: 3. The CDR3 length is 13 residues. Germline V gene lookup returns CDR1 MGHRA and CDR2 YSYEKL. The CDR3 loop is CASSHYRGNEQFF. The CDR3 DNA reads as TGCGCCAGCAGCCATTACAGGGGTAATGAGCAGTTCTTC.

The sample holds a few counts of this clone. The chain carries TRBV6-2 or TRBV6-3 and TRBJ2-3, with 15 bases lining up with TRBD2. CDR3 length: 20 amino acids. Germline-derived CDR1 and CDR2 are MNHEY and SVGEGT. Germline trimming cut 2 bases from V and 2 bases from J; bases unmatched to any gene: 11. CDR3 amino acids: CASSYPRTSGGGANTDTQYF. The DNA of the CDR3 is TGTGCCAGCAGTTACCCTCGGACTAGCGGGGGGGGCGCGAACACAGATACGCAGTATTTT.

V gene TRBV14 combines with J gene TRBJ2-5; tentatively, D is TRBD2 (6 bases). The germline gives CDR1 SGHDN, CDR2 FVKESK. The CDR3 length is 15 residues. With 6 bases removed from V and 2 bases from J, the gap between germline ends came to 16 bases. The CDR3 bases are TGTGCCAGCAGTCAGGCGTCCGGGGGACAAGAGACCCAGTACTTC. The encoded protein is CASSQASGGQETQYF.

The chain employs TRBV5-4 and TRBJ2-1, with TRBD1 as a possible D gene (5 bases). Trimming removed 1 base from V and 2 bases from J, with 7 bases in between. Looked up from germline, CDR1 is SGHNT and CDR2 is YYREEE (reference sequence). The CDR3 spans 14 residues. The CDR3 sequence: CASSLWGPYNEQFF. The DNA for the CDR3 is TGTGCCAGCAGCTTGTGGGGCCCCTACAATGAGCAGTTCTTC.

The chain uses TRBV7-8 and TRBJ2-6; 8 bases agree with TRBD1. Germline V gives CDR1 SGHVS, CDR2 FQNEAQ. This CDR3 has 19 amino acids. V trimming: 7 bases; J trimming: 0 bases; junction bases outside the gene matches: 14. DNA of the CDR3: TGTGCCAGCATTCTCGGAAACAGGGGGACCTTCTCTGGGGCCAACGTCCTGACTTTC. Translated, it gives CASILGNRGTFSGANVLTF.

V gene TRBV5-6 combines with J gene TRBJ1-5, with D uncertain. The CDR3 covers 15 residues. Germline loops: CDR1 SGHDT, CDR2 YYEEEE. Trimming left V 0 bases short and J 6 bases short, with 13 bases between. CDR3 sequence: CASSLGGGEGQPQHF. For the CDR3, the DNA is TGTGCCAGCAGCTTGGGGGGTGGCGAGGGTCAGCCCCAGCATTTT. The full variable domain, completed using reference TRBV5-6 and TRBJ1-5, is DAGVTQSPTHLIKTRGQQVTLRCSPKSGHDTVSWYQQALGQGPQFIFQYYEEEERQRGNFPDRFSGHQFPNYSSELNVNALLLGDSALYLCASSLGGGEGQPQHFGDGTRLSIL.

The rearrangement links TRBV11-1 to TRBJ2-3; D not certain. V dropped 1 base and J dropped 6 bases, with 5 bases sitting between them. The germline CDR1 and CDR2 sequences are SGHAT and FQDESV (reference sequence). CDR3 length equals 12 residues. For the CDR3, the DNA is TGTGCCAGCAGCTTAGTAGGGGATACGCAGTATTTT. This translates into CASSLVGDTQYF. Complete variable domain (other parts from reference TRBV11-1 and TRBJ2-3): EAEVAQSPRYKITEKSQAVAFWCDPISGHATLYWYRQILGQGPELLVQFQDESVVDDSQLPKDRFSAERLKGVDSTLKIQPAELGDSAMYLCASSLVGDTQYFGPGTRLTVL.

The CDR3 spells CASSPRTGGSYNEQFF. CDR3 coding DNA: TGTGCCAGCAGCCCGAGGACAGGGGGCTCCTACAATGAGCAGTTCTTC. V gene TRBV5-4 combines with J gene TRBJ2-1, with 10 bases identical to TRBD1. The CDR3 contains 16 residues. Germline V gene data show CDR1 as SGHNT and CDR2 as YYREEE (reference sequence). The junction had 4 bases not matched to a gene; V was cut back by 4 bases and J by 0 bases. Full variable domain (remainder filled in from reference TRBV5-4 and TRBJ2-1): ETGVTQSPTHLIKTRGQQVTLRCSSQSGHNTVSWYQQALGQGPQFIFQYYREEENGRGNFPPRFSGLQFPNYSSELNVNALELDDSALYLCASSPRTGGSYNEQFFGPGTRLTVL.

The chain has TRBV6-2 or TRBV6-3 and TRBJ1-1; D remains ambiguous. Germline values: CDR1 MNHEY, CDR2 SVGEGT. The CDR3 extends over 14 amino acids. With 4 bases removed from V and 1 base from J, the gap between germline ends came to 10 bases. CDR3 nucleotide sequence: TGTGCCAGCAGTTCGCGAAGACGGAACACTGAAGCTTTCTTT. Translated: CASSSRRRNTEAFF.

The chain carries TRBV18 and TRBJ1-5; 9 nucleotides agree with TRBD1. V shed 4 bases and J 5 bases; nucleotides not matched to a gene: 12. The CDR3 is 17 residues long. The germline gives CDR1 KGHSH, CDR2 LQKENI. The CDR3 protein is CASSLRLGTGPDQPQHF. Written as DNA, the CDR3 is TGTGCCAGCTCACTACGCCTCGGGACAGGGCCGGATCAGCCCCAGCATTTT.

The rearrangement uses TRBV6-2 or TRBV6-3 and TRBJ2-7; perhaps TRBD1 as D (5 bases). The CDR3 consists of 15 residues. V lost 5 bases to trimming and J lost 3 bases, with 17 bases between them. Germline V lookup: CDR1 MNHEY, CDR2 SVGEGT. CDR3 bases: TGTGCCAGCAGTGACCTATCAGGGTCGAGCTACGAGCAGTACGTC. It is translated as CASSDLSGSSYEQYV.

In its sample, this clone was seen a few times. The chain is built from TRBV7-2 and TRBJ2-1; possible D gene TRBD1, 5 bases. This CDR3 spans 15 amino acids. V gave up 1 base and J gave up 2 bases, with 9 bases separating them. Germline assignment: CDR1 SGHTA and CDR2 FQGNSA. The CDR3, as DNA: TGTGCCAGCAGCTTAGACTCAGGGACCTACAATGAGCAGTTCTTC. Translation: CASSLDSGTYNEQFF.

This chain connects TRBV30 to TRBJ2-7, with TRBD1 identical over 10 bases. V lost 5 bases and J lost 2; bases outside the gene matches: 3. CDR3 size: 13 residues. Germline values: CDR1 GTSNPN, CDR2 SVGIG (reference sequence). DNA for the CDR3: TGTGCCTGGGGGGGACAGGGGACCTACGAGCAGTACGTC. Translated: CAWGGQGTYEQYV.

This chain connects TRBV7-2 to TRBJ1-1; D remains ambiguous. Trimming stripped 5 bases from V and 8 bases from J, with 12 bases between. The CDR3 contains 12 residues. Germline loops: CDR1 SGHTA, CDR2 FQGNSA. DNA for the CDR3: TGTGCCAGCAGCCTCCCCCTAACCGAAGCTTTCTTT. Amino acid sequence: CASSLPLTEAFF.

The chain couples TRBV5-1 to TRBJ2-5, with D possibly being TRBD1 (5 bases). V was trimmed by 0 bases and J by 2 bases, leaving 11 bases between them. This CDR3 spans 15 amino acids. The germline V gene has CDR1 SGHRS and CDR2 YFSETQ. The CDR3 sequence is CASSLGGAQQETQYF. The CDR3 bases are TGCGCCAGCAGCTTGGGTGGGGCGCAACAAGAGACCCAGTACTTC.

This rearrangement joins TRBV3-1 (or the pseudogene TRBV3-2) to TRBJ2-5; 7 bases match TRBD2. The CDR3 loop spans 17 amino acids. After removal of 3 bases from V and 4 bases from J, the junction contained 14 bases not matched to a gene. Looked up from germline, CDR1 is LGHDT and CDR2 is YNNKEL (reference sequence). The CDR3 here is CASSQFYLAGEGETQYF. CDR3 nucleotides: TGTGCCAGCAGCCAGTTTTATCTCGCGGGGGAAGGAGAGACCCAGTACTTC.

The V call is TRBV6-1, the J call TRBJ2-5, with D perhaps matching TRBD1 (6 bases). The germline CDR1 and CDR2 sequences are MNHNS and SASEGT. V lost 2 bases to trimming and J lost 5 bases, with 12 bases between them. This CDR3 is built from 14 residues. CDR3 sequence: CASSEWGPRETQYF. DNA of the CDR3: TGTGCCAGCAGTGAATGGGGGCCTCGGGAGACCCAGTACTTC.

Comment on this clone: The sample carries other DNA sequences with the same CDR3. The CDR3 sequence is CASKSRIYNEQFF. The CDR3, as DNA: TGTGCCAGCAAAAGTAGGATCTACAATGAGCAGTTCTTC. This sequence joins TRBV2 and TRBJ2-1; D ambiguous. The V and J ends lost 7 bases and 3 bases respectively, with 10 bases between them. The germline V gene encodes CDR1 SNHLY and CDR2 FYNNEI. This CDR3 has 13 residues.

This chain joins TRBV3-1 (or the pseudogene TRBV3-2) and TRBJ2-2, with a weak D call TRBD2 (5 bases). V was trimmed by 4 bases and J by 4 bases, leaving 16 bases between them. The CDR3 spans 16 residues. Germline CDR1 is LGHDT and CDR2 is YNNKEL (reference sequence). DNA for the CDR3: TGTGCCAGCAGCCTCGGGGTAGCCGGGGTCACCGGGGAGCTGTTTTTT. As protein: CASSLGVAGVTGELFF.

The chain is built from TRBV19 and TRBJ2-1; D is tentatively TRBD1 or TRBD2 (7 bases each). V was pared by 7 bases and J by 2 bases, with 12 bases between. Germline loops: CDR1 LNHDA, CDR2 SQIVND (reference sequence). The CDR3 totals 14 residues. CDR3 protein: CASKAGGAYNEQFF. As DNA, the CDR3 is TGTGCCAGTAAGGCAGGGGGGGCCTACAATGAGCAGTTCTTC.

CDR3 sequence (DNA): TGTGCCAGCTCACGAGAGAACAGCTTTAGCAATCAGCCCCAGCATTTT. Its protein is CASSRENSFSNQPQHF. The rearrangement joins TRBV18 to TRBJ1-5, with D uncertain. The CDR3 is 16 amino acids. V dropped 4 bases and J dropped 0 bases, with 13 bases sitting between them. Germline-derived CDR1 and CDR2 are KGHSH and LQKENI. Using reference TRBV18 and TRBJ1-5 for the parts outside the CDR3, the full variable domain is NAGVMQNPRHLVRRRGQEARLRCSPMKGHSHVYWYRQLPEEGLKFMVYLQKENIIDESGMPKERFSAEFPKEGPSILRIQQVVRGDSAAYFCASSRENSFSNQPQHFGDGTRLSIL.

The genes are TRBV7-3 and TRBJ1-1; unclear D gene. Germline V gene data show CDR1 as SGHTA and CDR2 as FQGTGA. The length of the CDR3 is 13 residues. Between the trimmed V and J ends, which lost 11 bases and 0 bases, there was a span of 13 bases. The chain's CDR3 is CACTVNMNTEAFF. The CDR3 nucleotides are TGTGCCTGTACAGTTAACATGAACACTGAAGCTTTCTTT.

The rearrangement uses TRBV2 and TRBJ1-2; possible D gene TRBD1, 5 bases. Trimming took off 2 bases at V and 13 bases at J, with 20 bases between the two ends. The CDR3 totals 14 residues. Germline V gives CDR1 SNHLY, CDR2 FYNNEI. CDR3 sequence: CASSESRKAAGVTF. The DNA for the CDR3 is TGTGCCAGCAGTGAAAGTAGGAAAGCCGCGGGGGTCACCTTC.

The chain carries TRBV5-1 and TRBJ1-4; D gene unclear. Trimming cost V 6 bases and J 7 bases, with 13 bases left between them. Germline V CDR1 and CDR2: SGHRS, YFSETQ. This CDR3 has 13 amino acids. The CDR3 loop is CASTTAEGEKLFF. The DNA for the CDR3 is TGCGCCAGCACCACGGCGGAGGGTGAAAAACTGTTTTTT.

The sample holds a few counts of this clone. The V and J genes are TRBV4-3 and TRBJ1-1; D call uncertain. CDR3 length: 13 residues. The germline V gene encodes CDR1 LGHNA and CDR2 YSLEER. V shed 1 base and J shed 5 bases, with 8 bases lying between them. This chain's CDR3 is CASSQGPRTEAFF. In DNA form, the CDR3 reads TGCGCCAGCAGCCAAGGGCCAAGGACTGAAGCTTTCTTT.

This chain links TRBV6-5 with TRBJ2-2; TRBD2 matches 7 bases. The CDR3 runs 13 residues. The V gene's germline CDR1 is MNHEY and CDR2 SVGAGI. The V gene end was trimmed by 5 bases and the J gene end by 7 bases; junction bases not matched to a gene: 4. The CDR3 sequence is CASSPSGVGELFF. Written as DNA, the CDR3 is TGTGCCAGCAGTCCGAGCGGGGTCGGGGAGCTGTTTTTT.

The chain recombines TRBV2 with TRBJ2-3; perhaps TRBD2 as D (7 bases). This CDR3 contains 15 residues. Germline V CDR1 and CDR2: SNHLY, FYNNEI. V shed 5 bases and J shed 6 bases, with 18 bases lying between them. The CDR3 region has the DNA TGTGCCAGCAGTCCCGGCGGGGGCGTCCCGGATACGCAGTATTTT. It yields the protein CASSPGGGVPDTQYF.